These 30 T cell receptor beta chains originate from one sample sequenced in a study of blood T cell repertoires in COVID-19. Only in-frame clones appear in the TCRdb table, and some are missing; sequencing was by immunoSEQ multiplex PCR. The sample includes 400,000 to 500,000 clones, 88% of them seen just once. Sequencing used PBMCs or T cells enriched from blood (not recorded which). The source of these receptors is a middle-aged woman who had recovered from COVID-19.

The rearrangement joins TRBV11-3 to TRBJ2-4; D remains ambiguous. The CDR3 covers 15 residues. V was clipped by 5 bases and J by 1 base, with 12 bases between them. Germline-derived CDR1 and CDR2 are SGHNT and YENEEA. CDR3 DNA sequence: TGTGCCAGCAGCCCCATACATCTCGCCAAAAACATTCAGTACTTC. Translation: CASSPIHLAKNIQYF.

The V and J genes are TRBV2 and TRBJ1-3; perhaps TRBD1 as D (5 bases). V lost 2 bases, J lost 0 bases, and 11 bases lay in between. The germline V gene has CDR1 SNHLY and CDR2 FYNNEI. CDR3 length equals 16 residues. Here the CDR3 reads CASSETGGISGNTIYF. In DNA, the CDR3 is TGTGCCAGCAGTGAAACGGGGGGTATCTCTGGAAACACCATATATTTT.

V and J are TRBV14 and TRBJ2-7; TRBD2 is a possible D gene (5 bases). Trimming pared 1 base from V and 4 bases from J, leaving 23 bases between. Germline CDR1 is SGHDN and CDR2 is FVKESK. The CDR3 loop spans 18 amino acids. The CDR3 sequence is CASSQGSFGPIRGYEQYF. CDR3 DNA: TGTGCCAGCAGCCAAGGCTCTTTTGGACCTATTCGGGGATACGAGCAGTACTTC.

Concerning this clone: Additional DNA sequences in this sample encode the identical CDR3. CDR3 coding DNA: TGTGCCATCAGTGAAAGCGGGAGCTCCTACAATGAGCAGTTCTTC. Translating gives CAISESGSSYNEQFF. This chain connects TRBV10-3 to TRBJ2-1; TRBD2 agrees at 8 bases. Germline CDR1 reads ENHRY; CDR2 reads SYGVKD. The CDR3 runs 15 residues. V trimming: 3 bases; J trimming: 0 bases; junction bases outside the gene matches: 1.

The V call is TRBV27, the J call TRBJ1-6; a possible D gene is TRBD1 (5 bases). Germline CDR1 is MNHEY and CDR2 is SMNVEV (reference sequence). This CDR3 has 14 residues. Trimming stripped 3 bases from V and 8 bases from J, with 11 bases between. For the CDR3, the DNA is TGTGCCAGCAGTTTTGTAGGGGTAGATTCACCCCTCCACTTT. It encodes CASSFVGVDSPLHF.

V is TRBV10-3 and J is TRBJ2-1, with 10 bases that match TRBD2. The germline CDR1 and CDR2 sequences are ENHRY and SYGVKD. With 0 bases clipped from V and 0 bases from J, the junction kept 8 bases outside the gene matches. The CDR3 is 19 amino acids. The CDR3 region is CAISESASGRGHSYNEQFF. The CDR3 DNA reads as TGTGCCATCAGTGAGTCGGCTAGCGGGAGAGGGCACTCCTACAATGAGCAGTTCTTC.

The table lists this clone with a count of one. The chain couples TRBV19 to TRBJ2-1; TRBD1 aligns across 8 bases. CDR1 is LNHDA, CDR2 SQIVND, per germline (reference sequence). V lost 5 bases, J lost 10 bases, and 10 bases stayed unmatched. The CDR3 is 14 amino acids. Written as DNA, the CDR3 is TGTGCCAGTAGTCCAGGGGGCGGTACAATCGAGCAGTTCTTC. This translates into CASSPGGGTIEQFF. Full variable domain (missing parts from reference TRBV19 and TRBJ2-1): DGGITQSPKYLFRKEGQNVTLSCEQNLNHDAMYWYRQDPGQGLRLIYYSQIVNDFQKGDIAEGYSVSREKKESFPLTVTSAQKNPTAFYLCASSPGGGTIEQFFGPGTRLTVL.

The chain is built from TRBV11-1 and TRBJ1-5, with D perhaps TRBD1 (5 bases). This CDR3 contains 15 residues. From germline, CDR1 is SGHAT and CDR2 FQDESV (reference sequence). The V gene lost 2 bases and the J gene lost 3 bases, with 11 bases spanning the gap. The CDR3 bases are TGTGCCAGCAGCTTACGGACAAGGATCAATCAGCCCCAGCATTTT. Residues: CASSLRTRINQPQHF.

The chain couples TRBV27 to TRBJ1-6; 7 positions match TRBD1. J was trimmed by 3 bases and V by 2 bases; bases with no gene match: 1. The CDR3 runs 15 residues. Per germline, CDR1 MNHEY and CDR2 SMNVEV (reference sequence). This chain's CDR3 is CASSLTGDYNSPLHF. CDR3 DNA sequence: TGTGCCAGCAGTTTAACAGGGGACTATAATTCACCCCTCCACTTT.

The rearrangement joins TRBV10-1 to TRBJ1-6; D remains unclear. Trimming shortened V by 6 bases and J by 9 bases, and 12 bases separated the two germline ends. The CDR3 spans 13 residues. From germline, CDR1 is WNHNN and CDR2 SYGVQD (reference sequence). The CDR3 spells CASSRDLTSPLHF. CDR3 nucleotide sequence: TGCGCCAGCAGCCGGGATCTAACTTCACCCCTCCACTTT.

This CDR3 is CASSLGSGRVAFF. As DNA, the CDR3 is TGTGCCAGCAGCTTAGGGTCGGGGAGGGTAGCTTTCTTT. This chain joins TRBV7-2 and TRBJ1-1; D not certain. The germline V and J ends were trimmed by 1 base and 10 bases, with 13 bases remaining between them. From germline, CDR1 is SGHTA and CDR2 FQGNSA. The CDR3 sequence is 13 residues long.

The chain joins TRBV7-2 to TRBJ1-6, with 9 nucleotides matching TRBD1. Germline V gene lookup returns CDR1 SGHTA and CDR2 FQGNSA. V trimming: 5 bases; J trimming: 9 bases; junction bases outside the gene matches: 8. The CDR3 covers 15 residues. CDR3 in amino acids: CASSQRQGDGSPLHF. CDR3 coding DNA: TGTGCCAGCAGCCAACGACAGGGGGACGGTTCACCCCTCCACTTT. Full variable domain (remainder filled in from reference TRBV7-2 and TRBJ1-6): GAGVSQSPSNKVTEKGKDVELRCDPISGHTALYWYRQSLGQGLEFLIYFQGNSAPDKSGLPSDRFSAERTGGSVSTLTIQRTQQEDSAVYLCASSQRQGDGSPLHFGNGTRLTVT.

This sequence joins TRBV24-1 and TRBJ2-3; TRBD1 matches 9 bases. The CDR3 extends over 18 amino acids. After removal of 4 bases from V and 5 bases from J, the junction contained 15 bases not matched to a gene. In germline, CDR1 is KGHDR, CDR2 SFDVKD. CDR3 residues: CATSELPGQGPGEDTQYF. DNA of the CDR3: TGTGCCACCAGTGAGCTACCGGGACAGGGCCCGGGCGAAGATACGCAGTATTTT.

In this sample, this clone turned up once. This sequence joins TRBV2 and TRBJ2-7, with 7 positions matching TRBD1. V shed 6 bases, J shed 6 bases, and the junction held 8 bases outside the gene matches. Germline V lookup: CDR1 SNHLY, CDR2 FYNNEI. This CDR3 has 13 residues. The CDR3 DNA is TGTGCCAGCAGCTCGACAGGGCAAGGCGAGCAGTACTTC. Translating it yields CASSSTGQGEQYF.

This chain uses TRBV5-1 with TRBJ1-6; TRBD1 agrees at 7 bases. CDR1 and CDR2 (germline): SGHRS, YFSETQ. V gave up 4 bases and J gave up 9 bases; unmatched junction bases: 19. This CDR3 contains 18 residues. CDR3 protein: CASSPLGTGQAETSPLHF. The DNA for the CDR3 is TGCGCCAGCAGCCCCTTGGGAACAGGACAGGCCGAAACTTCACCCCTCCACTTT.

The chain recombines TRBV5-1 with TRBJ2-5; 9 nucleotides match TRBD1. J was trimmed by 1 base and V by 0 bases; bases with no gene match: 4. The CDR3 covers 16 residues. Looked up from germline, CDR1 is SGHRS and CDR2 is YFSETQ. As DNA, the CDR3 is TGCGCCAGCAGCTTGGAGGGACAGGGATTCCAAGAGACCCAGTACTTC. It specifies CASSLEGQGFQETQYF.

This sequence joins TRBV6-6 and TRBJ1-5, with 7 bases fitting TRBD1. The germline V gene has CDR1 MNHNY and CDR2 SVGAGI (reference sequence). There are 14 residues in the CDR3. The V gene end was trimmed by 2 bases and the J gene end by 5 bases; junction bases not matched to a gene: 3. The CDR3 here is CASSYDRVYQPQHF. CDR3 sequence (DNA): TGTGCCAGCAGTTACGACAGGGTCTATCAGCCCCAGCATTTT.

The CDR3 DNA is TGTGCCAGCAGTTACCGTGGGCCGTACGATGAGCAGTTCTTC. Protein product: CASSYRGPYDEQFF. The chain joins TRBV6-5 to TRBJ2-1; D uncertain. The CDR3 is made up of 14 amino acids. The V gene's germline CDR1 is MNHEY and CDR2 SVGAGI. V lost 2 bases and J lost 8, with 13 bases in between.

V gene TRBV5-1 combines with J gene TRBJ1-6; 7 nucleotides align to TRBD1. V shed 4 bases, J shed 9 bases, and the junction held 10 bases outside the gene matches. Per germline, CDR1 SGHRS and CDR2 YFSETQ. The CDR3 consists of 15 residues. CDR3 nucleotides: TGCGCCAGCAGCCCGGGACAGCCGAGGGGTTCACCCCTCCACTTT. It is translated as CASSPGQPRGSPLHF.

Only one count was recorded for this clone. CDR3 region: CASNNWEVNTEAFF. DNA of the CDR3: TGTGCCAGCAACAATTGGGAGGTGAACACTGAAGCTTTCTTT. The V gene is TRBV11-3, the J gene TRBJ1-1; D gene uncertain. The CDR3 runs 14 residues. V lost 7 bases and J 0 bases, leaving 12 bases between the germline ends. Germline V lookup: CDR1 SGHNT, CDR2 YENEEA.

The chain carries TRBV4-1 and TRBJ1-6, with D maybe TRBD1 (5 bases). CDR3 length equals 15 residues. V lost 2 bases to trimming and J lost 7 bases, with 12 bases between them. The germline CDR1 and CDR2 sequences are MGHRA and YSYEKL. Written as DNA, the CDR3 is TGCGCCAGCAGCCAATCCCATAAGGGGAATTCACCCCTCCACTTT. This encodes CASSQSHKGNSPLHF.

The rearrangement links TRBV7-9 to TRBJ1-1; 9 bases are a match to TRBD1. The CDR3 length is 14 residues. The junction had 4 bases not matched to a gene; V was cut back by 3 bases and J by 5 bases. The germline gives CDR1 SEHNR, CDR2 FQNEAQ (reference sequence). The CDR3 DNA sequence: TGTGCCAGCAGCTTCCGACAGGGGGGAACTGAAGCTTTCTTT. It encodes CASSFRQGGTEAFF.

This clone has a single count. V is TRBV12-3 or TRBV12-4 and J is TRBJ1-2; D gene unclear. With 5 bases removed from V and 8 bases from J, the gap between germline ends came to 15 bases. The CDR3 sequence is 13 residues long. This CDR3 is CASSRFGTGGYTF. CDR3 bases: TGTGCCAGCAGTCGGTTTGGTACGGGAGGCTACACCTTC.

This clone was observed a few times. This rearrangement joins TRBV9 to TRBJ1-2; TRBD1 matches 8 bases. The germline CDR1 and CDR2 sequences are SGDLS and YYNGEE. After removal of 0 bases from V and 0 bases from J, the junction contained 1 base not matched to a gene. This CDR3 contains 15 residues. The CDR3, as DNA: TGTGCCAGCAGCGTAGCGACAGGGGCTAACTATGGCTACACCTTC. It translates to CASSVATGANYGYTF. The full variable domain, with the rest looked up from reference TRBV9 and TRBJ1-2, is DSGVTQTPKHLITATGQRVTLRCSPRSGDLSVYWYQQSLDQGLQFLIQYYNGEERAKGNILERFSAQQFPDLHSELNLSSLELGDSALYFCASSVATGANYGYTFGSGTRLTVV.

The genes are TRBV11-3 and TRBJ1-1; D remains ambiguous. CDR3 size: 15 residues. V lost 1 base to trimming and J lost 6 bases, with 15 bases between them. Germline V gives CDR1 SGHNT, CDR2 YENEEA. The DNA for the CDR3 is TGTGCCAGCAGCTTAGGAGGGCAGGTCTATCCTGAAGCTTTCTTT. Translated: CASSLGGQVYPEAFF.

The CDR3 sequence is CASSPGAAQYNEQFF. CDR3 nucleotides: TGTGCCAGCAGCCCTGGGGCCGCGCAATACAATGAGCAGTTCTTC. This chain joins TRBV7-8 and TRBJ2-1; the D gene is possibly TRBD1 (5 bases). V was pared by 5 bases and J by 4 bases, with 15 bases between. The CDR3 spans 15 residues. Germline CDR1 and CDR2: SGHVS and FQNEAQ.

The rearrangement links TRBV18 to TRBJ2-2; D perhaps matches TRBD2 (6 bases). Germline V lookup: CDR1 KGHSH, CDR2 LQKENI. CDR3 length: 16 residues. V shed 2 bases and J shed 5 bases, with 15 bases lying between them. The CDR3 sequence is CASSPEPGTETGELFF. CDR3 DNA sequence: TGTGCCAGCTCACCAGAACCCGGGACTGAAACCGGGGAGCTGTTTTTT.

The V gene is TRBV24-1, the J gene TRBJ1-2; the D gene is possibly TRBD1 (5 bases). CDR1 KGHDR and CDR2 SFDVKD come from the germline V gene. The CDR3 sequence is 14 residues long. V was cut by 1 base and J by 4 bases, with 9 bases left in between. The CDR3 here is CATSDFARAYGYTF. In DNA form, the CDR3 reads TGTGCCACCAGTGATTTTGCCAGGGCCTATGGCTACACCTTC.

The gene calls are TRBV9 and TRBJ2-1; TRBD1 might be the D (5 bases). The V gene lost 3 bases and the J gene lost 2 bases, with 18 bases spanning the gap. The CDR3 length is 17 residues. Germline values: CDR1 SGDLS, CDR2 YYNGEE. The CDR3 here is CASSETQGQKPYNEQFF. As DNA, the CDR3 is TGTGCCAGCAGCGAAACCCAGGGTCAAAAGCCCTACAATGAGCAGTTCTTC.

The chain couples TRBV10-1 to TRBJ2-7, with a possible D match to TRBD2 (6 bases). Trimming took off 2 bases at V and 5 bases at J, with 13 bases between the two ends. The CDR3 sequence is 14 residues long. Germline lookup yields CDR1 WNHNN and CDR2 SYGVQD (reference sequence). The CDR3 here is CASSESGGSHEQYF. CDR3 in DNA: TGCGCCAGCAGTGAGAGTGGAGGGTCCCACGAGCAGTACTTC.